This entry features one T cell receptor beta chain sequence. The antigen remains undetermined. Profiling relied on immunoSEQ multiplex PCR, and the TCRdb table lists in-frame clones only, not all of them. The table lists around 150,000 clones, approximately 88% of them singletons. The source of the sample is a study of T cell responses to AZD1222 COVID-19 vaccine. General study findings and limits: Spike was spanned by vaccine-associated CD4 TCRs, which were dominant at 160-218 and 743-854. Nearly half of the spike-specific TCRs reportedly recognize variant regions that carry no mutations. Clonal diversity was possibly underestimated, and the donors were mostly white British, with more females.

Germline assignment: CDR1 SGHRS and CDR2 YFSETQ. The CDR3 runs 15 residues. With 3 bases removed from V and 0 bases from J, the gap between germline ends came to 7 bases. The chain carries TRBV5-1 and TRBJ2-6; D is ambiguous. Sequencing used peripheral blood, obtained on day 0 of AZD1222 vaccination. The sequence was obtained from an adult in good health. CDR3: CASSSVSSGANVLTF. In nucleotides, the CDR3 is TGCGCCAGCAGCTCGGTCAGCTCTGGGGCCAACGTCCTGACTTTC.